The present entry profiles one TCR beta chain with its context. Its antigen is unidentified. V was clipped by 6 bases and J by 6 bases, with 8 bases between them. Germline V lookup: CDR1 SGHTA, CDR2 FQGTGA. The CDR3 has 12 amino acids. The data were taken from a study of T cell repertoires in cytomegalovirus infection. The overall study: Matching HLA type and CMV infection were both indicated by public TCR beta signatures. Study outcomes and limitations: Cumulative frequency of public TCR beta families picked out carriers of CMV plus the relevant HLA. HLA-C-restricted TCR beta clonotypes specific for CMV led the ex vivo response.

TCRdb fed the reads into MiXCR, producing one record per CDR3 protein. The sample shows fewer than 550,000 distinct CDR3 sequences, around 27% of them seen only once. This chain connects TRBV7-3 to TRBJ2-2, with D hard to call. The sequencing input was PBMCs. The clonotype originates from a human donor in good health (CMV status not recorded). Some clones in this sample may be carry-over from other donors' samples. The chain's CDR3 is CASRKGPGELFF. In DNA form, the CDR3 reads TGTGCCAGCAGAAAGGGTCCCGGGGAGCTGTTTTTT.